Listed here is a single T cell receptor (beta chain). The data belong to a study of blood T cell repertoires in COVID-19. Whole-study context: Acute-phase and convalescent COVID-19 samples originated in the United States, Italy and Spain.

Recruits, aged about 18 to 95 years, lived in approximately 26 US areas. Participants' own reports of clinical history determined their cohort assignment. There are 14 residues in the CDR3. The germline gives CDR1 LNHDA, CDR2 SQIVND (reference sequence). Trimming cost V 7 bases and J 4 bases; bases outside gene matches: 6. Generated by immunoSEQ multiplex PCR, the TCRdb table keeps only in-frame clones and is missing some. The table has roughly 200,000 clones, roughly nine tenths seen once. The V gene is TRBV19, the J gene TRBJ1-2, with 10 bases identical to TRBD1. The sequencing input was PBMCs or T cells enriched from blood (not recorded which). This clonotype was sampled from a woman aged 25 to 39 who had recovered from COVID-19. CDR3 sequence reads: CASTRTGGGYGYTF. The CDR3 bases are TGTGCCAGTACCCGGACAGGGGGTGGCTATGGCTACACCTTC. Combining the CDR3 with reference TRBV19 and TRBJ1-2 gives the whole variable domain DGGITQSPKYLFRKEGQNVTLSCEQNLNHDAMYWYRQDPGQGLRLIYYSQIVNDFQKGDIAEGYSVSREKKESFPLTVTSAQKNPTAFYLCASTRTGGGYGYTFGSGTRLTVV.